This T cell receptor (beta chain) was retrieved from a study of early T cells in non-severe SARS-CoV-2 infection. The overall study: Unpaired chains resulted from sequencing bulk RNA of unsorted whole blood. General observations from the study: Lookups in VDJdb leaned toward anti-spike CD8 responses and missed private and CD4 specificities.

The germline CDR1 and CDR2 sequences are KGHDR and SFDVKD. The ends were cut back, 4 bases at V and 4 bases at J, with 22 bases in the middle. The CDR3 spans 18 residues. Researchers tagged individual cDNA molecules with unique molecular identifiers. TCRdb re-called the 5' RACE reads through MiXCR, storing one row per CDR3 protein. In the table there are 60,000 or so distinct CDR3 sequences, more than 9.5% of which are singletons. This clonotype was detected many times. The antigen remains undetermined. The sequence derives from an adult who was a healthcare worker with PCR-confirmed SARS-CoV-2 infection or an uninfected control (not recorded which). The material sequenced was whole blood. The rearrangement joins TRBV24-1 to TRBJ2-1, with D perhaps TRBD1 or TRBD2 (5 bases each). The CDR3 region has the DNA TGTGCCACCAGTGACCCTAATAACCCGGGGCTAGGGTACAATGAGCAGTTCTTC. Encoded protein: CATSDPNNPGLGYNEQFF.